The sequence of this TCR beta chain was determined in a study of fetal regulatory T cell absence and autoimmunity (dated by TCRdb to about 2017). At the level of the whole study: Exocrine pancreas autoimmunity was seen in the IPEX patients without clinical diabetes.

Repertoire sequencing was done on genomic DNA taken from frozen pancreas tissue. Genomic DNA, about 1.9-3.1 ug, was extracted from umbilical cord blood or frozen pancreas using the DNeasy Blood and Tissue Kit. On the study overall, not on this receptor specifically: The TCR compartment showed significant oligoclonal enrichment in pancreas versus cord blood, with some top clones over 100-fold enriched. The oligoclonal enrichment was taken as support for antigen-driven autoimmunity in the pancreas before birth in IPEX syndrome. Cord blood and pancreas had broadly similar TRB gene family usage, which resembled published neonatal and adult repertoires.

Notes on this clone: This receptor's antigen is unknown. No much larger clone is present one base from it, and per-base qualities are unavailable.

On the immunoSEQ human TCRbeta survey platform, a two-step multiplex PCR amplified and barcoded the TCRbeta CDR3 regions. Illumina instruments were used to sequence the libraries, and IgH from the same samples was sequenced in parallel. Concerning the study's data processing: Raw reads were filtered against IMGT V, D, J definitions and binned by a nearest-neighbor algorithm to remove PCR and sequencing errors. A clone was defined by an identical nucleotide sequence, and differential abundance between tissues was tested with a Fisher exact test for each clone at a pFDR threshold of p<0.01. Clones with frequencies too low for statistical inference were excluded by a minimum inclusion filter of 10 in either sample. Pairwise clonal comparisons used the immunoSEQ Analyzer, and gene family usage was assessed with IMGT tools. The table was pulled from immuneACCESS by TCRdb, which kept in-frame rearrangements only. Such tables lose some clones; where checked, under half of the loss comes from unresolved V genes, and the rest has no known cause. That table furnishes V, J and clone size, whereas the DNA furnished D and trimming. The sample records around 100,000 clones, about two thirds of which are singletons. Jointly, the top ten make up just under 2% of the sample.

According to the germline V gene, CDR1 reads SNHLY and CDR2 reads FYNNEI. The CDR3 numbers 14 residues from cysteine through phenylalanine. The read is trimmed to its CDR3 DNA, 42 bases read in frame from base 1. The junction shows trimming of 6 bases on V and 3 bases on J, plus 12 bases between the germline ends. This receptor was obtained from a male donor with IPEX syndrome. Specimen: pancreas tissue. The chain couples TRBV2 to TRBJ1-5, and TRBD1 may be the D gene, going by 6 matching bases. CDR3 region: CASRRTGFNQPQHF. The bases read TGTGCCAGCAGACGTACAGGGTTCAATCAGCCCCAGCATTTT.